This T cell receptor beta chain emerged from a study of CD8 T cells in Susac syndrome. From germline, CDR1 is LGHDT and CDR2 YNNKEL (reference sequence). There are 15 residues in the CDR3. V was pared by 0 bases and J by 9 bases, with 15 bases between. A remark on this clonotype: Its antigen is undetermined.

General study findings and limits: The CD4+ T cell repertoires, which came from Susac syndrome patients, showed no sign of clonal expansion.

Reverse transcription of about 0.45 to 1 ug RNA used random hexamers. TCRdb ran MiXCR on the immunoSEQ multiplex PCR reads and lists one entry per CDR3 protein. The data contain roughly 200,000 distinct CDR3 sequences, around 94% of them singletons. The sequenced sample consisted of CD4+ T cells from PBMCs. This receptor was identified in a human donor with Susac syndrome. The chain links TRBV3-1 to TRBJ1-5, with no clear D. CDR3 sequence: CASSQDLGVERPQHF. In nucleotides, the CDR3 is TGTGCCAGCAGCCAAGATCTCGGGGTTGAGCGGCCCCAGCATTTT. Complete variable domain (other parts from reference TRBV3-1 and TRBJ1-5): DTAVSQTPKYLVTQMGNDKSIKCEQNLGHDTMYWYKQDSKKFLKIMFSYNNKELIINETVPNRFSPKSPDKAHLNLHINSLELGDSAVYFCASSQDLGVERPQHFGDGTRLSIL.